This is a list of T cell receptor beta chains from one sample in a study of blood T cell repertoires in COVID-19. Profiled with immunoSEQ multiplex PCR; TCRdb holds only in-frame clones, not every one. The sample shows about 320,000 clones, 90% of them seen only once. Sequencing was done on a sample of PBMCs or T cells enriched from blood (not recorded which). The receptors derive from a woman between 25 and 40 years old who had been exposed to COVID-19. The CDR3 runs from the conserved cysteine through the conserved F or W. The D gene is left open where the match is weak. Not all rows give a size; the values are once, few, many and, for expanded clones, a class.

J gene: TRBJ2-7; clone size: .; D gene: .; V gene: TRBV5-4; CDR3 DNA: TGTGCCAGCAGCTCCTCCCAGAGGCCCTCCTACGAGCAGTACTTC; CDR3 protein: CASSSSQRPSYEQYF
J gene: TRBJ2-7; clone size: .; D gene: TRBD2; V gene: TRBV3-1/TRBV3-2; CDR3 DNA: TGTGCCAGCAGTCAGATAAGCGGGGGGGCCAGCGAGCAGTACTTC; CDR3 protein: CASSQISGGASEQYF
J gene: TRBJ1-6; clone size: .; D gene: .; V gene: TRBV19; CDR3 DNA: TGTGCCAGTAGTATACAGCGCCCCAGCTCCTATAATTCACCCCTCCACTTT; CDR3 protein: CASSIQRPSSYNSPLHF
J gene: TRBJ2-1; clone size: .; D gene: TRBD2; V gene: TRBV5-1; CDR3 DNA: TGCGCCAGCAGCTTGGGGGCTAGCGGGGGCAATGAGCAGTTCTTC; CDR3 protein: CASSLGASGGNEQFF
J gene: TRBJ2-7; clone size: .; D gene: TRBD2; V gene: TRBV20-1; CDR3 DNA: TGCAGTGCTAGTCGTACAGCGGGGAGCCGCGAGCAGTACTTC; CDR3 protein: CSASRTAGSREQYF
J gene: TRBJ1-1; clone size: .; D gene: TRBD1; V gene: TRBV27; CDR3 DNA: TGTGCCAGCGGATTAGCCTCGACAGGGCCCTCCGAAGCTTTCTTT; CDR3 protein: CASGLASTGPSEAFF
J gene: TRBJ2-1; clone size: .; D gene: .; V gene: TRBV27; CDR3 DNA: TGTGCCAGCAGCCCCCAGGGGCCTCTCTACAATGAGCAGTTCTTC; CDR3 protein: CASSPQGPLYNEQFF
J gene: TRBJ2-7; clone size: .; D gene: .; V gene: TRBV20-1; CDR3 DNA: TGCAGTGCTCGGGACTCCAACGAGCAGTACTTC; CDR3 protein: CSARDSNEQYF
J gene: TRBJ2-5; clone size: .; D gene: .; V gene: TRBV11-2; CDR3 DNA: TGTGCCAGCAGCTCGCTCCAAGACAGCTACAAGGGGACCCAGTACTTC; CDR3 protein: CASSSLQDSYKGTQYF
J gene: TRBJ1-4; clone size: .; D gene: .; V gene: TRBV11-2; CDR3 DNA: TGTGCCAGCAGACCTCAGGGGACAACTAATGAAAAACTGTTTTTT; CDR3 protein: CASRPQGTTNEKLFF
J gene: TRBJ2-7; clone size: .; D gene: .; V gene: TRBV3-1/TRBV3-2; CDR3 DNA: TGTGCCAGCAGCCGTCGGGGAGCGGGTATTCACCACGAGCAGTACTTC; CDR3 protein: CASSRRGAGIHHEQYF
J gene: TRBJ2-2; clone size: .; D gene: TRBD2; V gene: TRBV14; CDR3 DNA: TGTGCCAGCAGCCAACTAGCGGGGCTTAACACCGGGGAGCTGTTTTTT; CDR3 protein: CASSQLAGLNTGELFF
J gene: TRBJ2-6; clone size: .; D gene: .; V gene: TRBV7-2; CDR3 DNA: TGTGCCAGCAGCTATACAGGCTCTGGGGCCAACGTCCTGACTTTC; CDR3 protein: CASSYTGSGANVLTF
J gene: TRBJ1-3; clone size: .; D gene: .; V gene: TRBV19; CDR3 DNA: TGTGCCAGTAGTACGGGATCATCAGGAAACACCATATATTTT; CDR3 protein: CASSTGSSGNTIYF
J gene: TRBJ1-2; clone size: .; D gene: .; V gene: TRBV27; CDR3 DNA: TGTGCCAGCAGGTTGAAGGCCGGGACACCCTTGAGGTACTATGGCTACACCTTC; CDR3 protein: CASRLKAGTPLRYYGYTF
J gene: TRBJ1-2; clone size: once; D gene: TRBD1; V gene: TRBV3-1/TRBV3-2; CDR3 DNA: TGTGCCAGCAGCCAAGATCGGGACAGCTGGCGCTATGGCTACACCTTC; CDR3 protein: CASSQDRDSWRYGYTF
J gene: TRBJ1-1; clone size: .; D gene: .; V gene: TRBV6-2/TRBV6-3; CDR3 DNA: TGTGCCAGCAGTTACCCCCCTTCTGAAGCTTTCTTT; CDR3 protein: CASSYPPSEAFF
J gene: TRBJ1-2; clone size: .; D gene: TRBD1; V gene: TRBV27; CDR3 DNA: TGTGCCAGCAGTTTGAGACAGGGGGTAACTCGAATCTATGGCTACACCTTC; CDR3 protein: CASSLRQGVTRIYGYTF
J gene: TRBJ1-1; clone size: .; D gene: TRBD1; V gene: TRBV7-6; CDR3 DNA: TGTGCCAGCAGTTCAGGCAGGGGGCAAAGTGAAGCTTTCTTT; CDR3 protein: CASSSGRGQSEAFF
J gene: TRBJ2-5; clone size: .; D gene: .; V gene: TRBV19; CDR3 DNA: TGTGCCAGTAGTAGCTCCGGGACATGGGGGTGGGAGACCCAGTACTTC; CDR3 protein: CASSSSGTWGWETQYF
J gene: TRBJ2-1; clone size: .; D gene: .; V gene: TRBV7-9; CDR3 DNA: TGTGCCAGCAGACAGAATTCCTACAATGAGCAGTTCTTC; CDR3 protein: CASRQNSYNEQFF
J gene: TRBJ1-4; clone size: .; D gene: .; V gene: TRBV28; CDR3 DNA: TGTGCCAGCAGTTCCGGGGGATCTAATGAAAAACTGTTTTTT; CDR3 protein: CASSSGGSNEKLFF
J gene: TRBJ2-1; clone size: .; D gene: TRBD2; V gene: TRBV7-3; CDR3 DNA: TGTGCCAGCAGCTTAAGACTAGCGGGGGGCGATGAGCAGTTCTTC; CDR3 protein: CASSLRLAGGDEQFF
J gene: TRBJ2-2; clone size: .; D gene: .; V gene: TRBV18; CDR3 DNA: TGTGCCAGCTCACCACTACTTCAGAACACCGGGGAGCTGTTTTTT; CDR3 protein: CASSPLLQNTGELFF
J gene: TRBJ1-1; clone size: .; D gene: .; V gene: TRBV6-5; CDR3 DNA: TGTGCCATCGGACAGTACCTGAACACTGAAGCTTTCTTT; CDR3 protein: CAIGQYLNTEAFF
J gene: TRBJ1-2; clone size: .; D gene: .; V gene: TRBV12-2; CDR3 DNA: TGTGCAAGTCGCTTAGCCCCCAGGTCCTCCTATGGCTACACCTTC; CDR3 protein: CASRLAPRSSYGYTF
J gene: TRBJ2-7; clone size: .; D gene: TRBD1; V gene: TRBV30; CDR3 DNA: TGTGCCTGGAGTGTGGGACAGGGTTCCTACGAGCAGTACTTC; CDR3 protein: CAWSVGQGSYEQYF
J gene: TRBJ1-4; clone size: .; D gene: TRBD1; V gene: TRBV13; CDR3 DNA: TGTGCCAGCAGCTTAGGAGAGAGGACAGGAAATGAAAAACTGTTTTTT; CDR3 protein: CASSLGERTGNEKLFF
J gene: TRBJ1-4; clone size: .; D gene: .; V gene: TRBV7-3; CDR3 DNA: TGTGCCAGGAGACCAGGGCGCGAAAAACTGTTTTTT; CDR3 protein: CARRPGREKLFF
J gene: TRBJ2-3; clone size: .; D gene: TRBD2; V gene: TRBV29-1; CDR3 DNA: TGCAGCGTTGACGGTGGTTTGGGGCTAGCGGGGACCACAGATACGCAGTATTTT; CDR3 protein: CSVDGGLGLAGTTDTQYF
J gene: TRBJ1-1; clone size: .; D gene: TRBD1; V gene: TRBV6-1; CDR3 DNA: TGTGCCAGCAGTGAATCCTACAGGGGGCAAAGGAGGACTGAAGCTTTCTTT; CDR3 protein: CASSESYRGQRRTEAFF
J gene: TRBJ1-2; clone size: .; D gene: TRBD1; V gene: TRBV6-5; CDR3 DNA: TGTGCCAGCAGTTATTCGACAGGGAGGCGGGATGGCTACACCTTC; CDR3 protein: CASSYSTGRRDGYTF
J gene: TRBJ2-7; clone size: few; D gene: TRBD1; V gene: TRBV28; CDR3 DNA: TGTGCCAGCAGGGAACAGGGGAGCTTATCCTACGAGCAGTACTTC; CDR3 protein: CASREQGSLSYEQYF
J gene: TRBJ2-7; clone size: .; D gene: TRBD1; V gene: TRBV6-5; CDR3 DNA: TGTGCCAGCAGTAGGATCCGGGACAGGGCCTACGAGCAGTACTTC; CDR3 protein: CASSRIRDRAYEQYF
J gene: TRBJ1-2; clone size: .; D gene: .; V gene: TRBV27; CDR3 DNA: TGTGCCAGCAGTCGAGACAGGTTCTATGGCTACACCTTC; CDR3 protein: CASSRDRFYGYTF
J gene: TRBJ1-1; clone size: .; D gene: .; V gene: TRBV5-6; CDR3 DNA: TGTGCCAGCAGCACCACAGCTCGGAACACTGAAGCTTTCTTT; CDR3 protein: CASSTTARNTEAFF
J gene: TRBJ1-3; clone size: .; D gene: .; V gene: TRBV3-1/TRBV3-2; CDR3 DNA: TGTGCCAGCAGCCAAGGGCGGGGGCTCGGAAACACCATATATTTT; CDR3 protein: CASSQGRGLGNTIYF
J gene: TRBJ1-3; clone size: .; D gene: .; V gene: TRBV2; CDR3 DNA: TGTGCCAGCAGTGGGGGGACATTTGGAAACACCATATATTTT; CDR3 protein: CASSGGTFGNTIYF
J gene: TRBJ2-5; clone size: .; D gene: .; V gene: TRBV4-1; CDR3 DNA: TGCGCCAGCAGCCAAGACCGCGGGCGGATAGAGACCCAGTACTTC; CDR3 protein: CASSQDRGRIETQYF
J gene: TRBJ1-1; clone size: .; D gene: .; V gene: TRBV6-5; CDR3 DNA: TGTGCCAGCACGGAGGGGCGTGAAGCTTTCTTT; CDR3 protein: CASTEGREAFF
J gene: TRBJ1-3; clone size: .; D gene: TRBD1; V gene: TRBV19; CDR3 DNA: TGTGCCAGTAGTCGGACAGGGTCCTCTGGAAACACCATATATTTT; CDR3 protein: CASSRTGSSGNTIYF